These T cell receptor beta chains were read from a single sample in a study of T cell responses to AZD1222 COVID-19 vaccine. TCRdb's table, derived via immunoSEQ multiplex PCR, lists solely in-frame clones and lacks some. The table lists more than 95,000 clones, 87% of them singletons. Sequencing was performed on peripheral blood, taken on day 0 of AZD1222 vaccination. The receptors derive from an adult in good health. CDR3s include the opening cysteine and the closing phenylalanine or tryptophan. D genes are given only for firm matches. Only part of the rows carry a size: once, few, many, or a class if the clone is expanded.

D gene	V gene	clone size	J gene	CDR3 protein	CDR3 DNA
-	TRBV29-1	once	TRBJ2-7	CSVGGEEQYF	TGCAGCGTTGGTGGGGAAGAGCAGTACTTC
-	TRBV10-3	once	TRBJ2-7	CAISESGAYEQYF	TGTGCCATCAGTGAGTCCGGGGCCTACGAGCAGTACTTC
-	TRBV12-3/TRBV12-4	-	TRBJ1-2	CASSHTIGGYTF	TGTGCCAGCAGTCATACAATTGGGGGCTACACCTTC
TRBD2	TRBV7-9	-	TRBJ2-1	CASSRTSGSHGYNEQFF	TGTGCCAGCAGCAGGACTAGCGGGAGTCATGGCTACAATGAGCAGTTCTTC
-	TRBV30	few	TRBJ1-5	CAWTTHSNQPQHF	TGTGCCTGGACGACGCATAGCAATCAGCCCCAGCATTTT
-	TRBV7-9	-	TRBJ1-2	CASSPAGRGYGYTF	TGTGCCAGCAGCCCAGCGGGGAGGGGGTATGGCTACACCTTC
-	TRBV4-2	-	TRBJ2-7	CASSQDLRGYEQYF	TGTGCCAGCAGCCAAGATCTTCGGGGGTACGAGCAGTACTTC
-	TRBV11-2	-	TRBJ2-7	CASSPLSRQQYF	TGTGCCAGCAGTCCCCTTTCGAGGCAGCAGTACTTC
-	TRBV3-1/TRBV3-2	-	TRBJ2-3	CASSPQGSTDTQYF	TGTGCCAGCAGCCCCCAGGGGAGCACAGATACGCAGTATTTT
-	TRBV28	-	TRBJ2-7	CASSLGRVNEQYF	TGTGCCAGCAGTTTGGGCAGGGTAAACGAGCAGTACTTC
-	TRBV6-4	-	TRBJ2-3	CASSDGAEADTQYF	TGTGCCAGCAGTGACGGGGCGGAGGCAGATACGCAGTATTTT
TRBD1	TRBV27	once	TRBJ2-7	CASTPNTSPQGGLSCLRSYEQYF	TGTGCCAGCACCCCAAACACGAGCCCACAGGGGGGTCTATCTTGTTTAAGGTCCTACGAGCAGTACTTC
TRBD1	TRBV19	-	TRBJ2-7	CASRDRATYEQYF	TGTGCCAGTAGGGACAGGGCCACCTACGAGCAGTACTTC
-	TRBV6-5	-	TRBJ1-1	CASSYSRVTVNTEAFF	TGTGCCAGCAGTTACTCGAGGGTAACAGTGAACACTGAAGCTTTCTTT
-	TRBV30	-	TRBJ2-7	CAWSVLTNGEQYF	TGTGCCTGGAGTGTACTCACGAACGGCGAGCAGTACTTC
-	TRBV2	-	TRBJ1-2	CASSEPPYRGYTF	TGTGCCAGCAGTGAACCCCCTTATAGGGGCTACACCTTC
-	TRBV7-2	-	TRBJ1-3	CASSLGLSGNTIYF	TGTGCCAGCAGCTTAGGCCTTTCTGGAAACACCATATATTTT
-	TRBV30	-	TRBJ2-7	CAWSPSDEQYF	TGTGCCTGGAGTCCCAGCGACGAGCAGTACTTC
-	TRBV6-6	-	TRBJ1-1	CASRAALQNTEAFF	TGTGCCAGCCGAGCCGCCCTTCAGAACACTGAAGCTTTCTTT
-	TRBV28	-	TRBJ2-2	CASSLFIGVTGELFF	TGTGCCAGCAGTTTATTTATAGGGGTCACCGGGGAGCTGTTTTTT
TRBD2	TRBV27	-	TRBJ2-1	CASTLAGGPYNEQFF	TGTGCCAGCACCTTAGCGGGGGGGCCCTACAATGAGCAGTTCTTC
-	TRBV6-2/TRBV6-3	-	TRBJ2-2	CASSIRGELFF	TGTGCCAGCAGTATCCGCGGGGAGCTGTTTTTT
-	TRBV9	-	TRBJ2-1	CASSEHNEQFF	TGTGCCAGCAGCGAGCACAATGAGCAGTTCTTC
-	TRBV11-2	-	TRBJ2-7	CASSPVRGSTYEQYF	TGTGCCAGCAGCCCGGTGAGGGGATCCACCTACGAGCAGTACTTC
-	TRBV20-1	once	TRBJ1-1	CSASKVGLTEAFF	TGCAGTGCTAGTAAGGTAGGGTTAACTGAAGCTTTCTTT
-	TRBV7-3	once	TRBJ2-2	CASSPPGARGTGELFF	TGTGCCAGCAGCCCCCCGGGAGCACGAGGCACCGGGGAGCTGTTTTTT
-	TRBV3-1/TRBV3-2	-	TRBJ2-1	CASTRFRGVNEQFF	TGTGCCAGCACCCGGTTCAGGGGGGTCAATGAGCAGTTCTTC
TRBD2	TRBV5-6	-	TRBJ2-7	CASSRPRGAYEQYF	TGTGCCAGCAGCCGACCACGGGGGGCCTACGAGCAGTACTTC
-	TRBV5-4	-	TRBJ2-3	CASSLDLGARTDTQYF	TGTGCCAGCAGCTTGGATTTGGGGGCACGTACAGATACGCAGTATTTT
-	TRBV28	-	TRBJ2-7	CASSFRRRGSYEQYF	TGTGCCAGCAGTTTTCGTCGGAGGGGGTCATACGAGCAGTACTTC
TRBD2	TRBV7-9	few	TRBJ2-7	CASSSNSGSSHEQYF	TGTGCCAGCAGCTCAAACAGCGGGAGTTCTCACGAGCAGTACTTC
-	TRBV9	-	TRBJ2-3	CASSVVSDTQYF	TGTGCCAGCAGCGTTGTCTCGGATACGCAGTATTTT
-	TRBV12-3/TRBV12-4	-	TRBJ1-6	CASSRTDSSPLHF	TGTGCCAGCAGCCGGACAGACAGTTCACCCCTCCACTTT
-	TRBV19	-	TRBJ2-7	CASSTDIGTEQYF	TGTGCCAGTAGTACCGATATAGGGACCGAGCAGTACTTC
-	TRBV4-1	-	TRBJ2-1	CASSQAGGATYNEQFF	TGCGCCAGCAGCCAAGCGGGGGGCGCGACCTACAATGAGCAGTTCTTC
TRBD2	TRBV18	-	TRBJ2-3	CASSRTSGRSTDTQYF	TGTGCCAGCTCGAGGACTAGCGGGAGGAGCACAGATACGCAGTATTTT
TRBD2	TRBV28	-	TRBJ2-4	CASNREGPIQYF	TGTGCCAGCAACCGGGAGGGACCCATTCAGTACTTC
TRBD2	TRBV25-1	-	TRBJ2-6	CASSQASGAGANVLTF	TGTGCCAGCAGTCAGGCTAGCGGGGCTGGGGCCAACGTCCTGACTTTC
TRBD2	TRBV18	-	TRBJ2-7	CASSPSRAGISYEQYF	TGTGCCAGCTCACCTTCTAGAGCGGGAATCTCCTACGAGCAGTACTTC